What follows are 17 T cell receptor beta chains derived from one specimen sequenced in a study of blood T cells in healthy people across ages. The authors ran a second PCR of about 6 to 11 cycles using a sample-barcoded 5' primer and a J-beta primer mix. TCRdb itself ran the 5' RACE reads through MiXCR, one entry per CDR3 protein. Among 700,000 or so distinct CDR3 sequences listed, over 40% were seen once. The sample comprised blood. The receptors come from an elderly man in good health.

At least ten counts were recorded for this clonotype. The chain combines TRBV11-1 with TRBJ2-6, with D maybe TRBD2 (5 bases). CDR1 and CDR2 from the germline V gene are SGHAT and FQDESV (reference sequence). This CDR3 comprises 15 residues. V dropped 8 bases and J dropped 1 base, with 12 bases sitting between them. CDR3 nucleotide sequence: TGTGCCAGCGGTCGGGGAATTTCTGGGGCCAACGTCCTGACTTTC. Translated: CASGRGISGANVLTF.

This chain uses TRBV5-1 with TRBJ1-2; D not resolved. This CDR3 has 15 residues. The V and J ends lost 5 bases and 0 bases respectively, with 14 bases between them. In germline, CDR1 is SGHRS, CDR2 YFSETQ. DNA for the CDR3: TGCGCCAGCAGTCTCTTTAGCGGATCTAACTATGGCTACACCTTC. This encodes CASSLFSGSNYGYTF.

A few counts support this clonotype. The chain recombines TRBV12-3 or TRBV12-4 with TRBJ2-1, with 9 bases that match TRBD1. The CDR3 runs to 16 residues. V was clipped by 6 bases and J by 5 bases; unmatched bases: 11. The CDR3 region has the DNA TGTGCCAGCAGCCCCTCGACAGGGGGTACCAACAATGAGCAGTTCTTC. Encoded protein: CASSPSTGGTNNEQFF.

The chain combines TRBV28 with TRBJ2-5, with D perhaps assigned TRBD1 or TRBD2 (6 bases each). This CDR3 has 16 residues. Trimming removed 6 bases from V and 5 bases from J, with 22 bases in between. Germline CDR1 MDHEN, CDR2 SYDVKM. The DNA of the CDR3 is TGTGCCAGCAGCCGCGGGACAACCCAGAAAGGGGAGACCCAGTACTTC. This encodes CASSRGTTQKGETQYF. The entire variable domain, with the rest obtained from reference TRBV28 and TRBJ2-5, is as follows: DVKVTQSSRYLVKRTGEKVFLECVQDMDHENMFWYRQDPGLGLRLIYFSYDVKMKEKGDIPEGYSVSREKKERFSLILESASTNQTSMYLCASSRGTTQKGETQYFGPGTRLLVL.

The sample holds a few counts of this clonotype. This chain connects TRBV24-1 to TRBJ2-1; TRBD2 agrees at 7 bases. Germline CDR1 is KGHDR and CDR2 is SFDVKD. Losses at the gene ends were 7 bases for V and 13 bases for J; bases not matched to a gene: 9. CDR3 length equals 12 residues. The CDR3 sequence is CATRGGSGFQFF. In nucleotides, the CDR3 is TGTGCCACCAGGGGCGGGAGTGGCTTTCAGTTCTTC.

The chain joins TRBV15 to TRBJ2-7, with 10 bases aligning to TRBD1. Germline lookup yields CDR1 LNHNV and CDR2 YYDKDF (reference sequence). This CDR3 spans 14 amino acids. Unmatched junction bases numbered 3, after V lost 3 bases and J lost 4 bases. DNA for the CDR3: TGTGCCACCAGCAGGAGGGGACAGGGGTACGAGCAGTACTTC. Amino acid sequence: CATSRRGQGYEQYF.

This clonotype showed up just a few times. The genes are TRBV28 and TRBJ2-5, with a tentative D call TRBD2 (6 bases). Germline V lookup: CDR1 MDHEN, CDR2 SYDVKM. The CDR3 loop spans 15 amino acids. The germline V and J ends were trimmed by 2 bases and 5 bases, with 15 bases remaining between them. The CDR3 loop is CASSLGRGPKETQYF. CDR3 coding DNA: TGTGCCAGCAGTTTAGGGCGGGGACCCAAGGAGACCCAGTACTTC.

At least ten counts were recorded for this clonotype. This chain joins TRBV9 and TRBJ2-7; TRBD2 matches at 8 bases. The V gene's germline CDR1 is SGDLS and CDR2 YYNGEE. CDR3 size: 15 residues. Trimming removed 0 bases from V and 0 bases from J; junction bases left unmatched: 2. The CDR3, as DNA: TGTGCCAGCAGCGTAGGTCTAGCGGGCTCCTACGAGCAGTACTTC. Translated: CASSVGLAGSYEQYF.

The chain carries TRBV28 and TRBJ2-4, with 8 bases matching TRBD1. V trimming: 5 bases; J trimming: 4 bases; junction bases outside the gene matches: 13. The CDR3 loop spans 17 amino acids. CDR1 and CDR2 (germline): MDHEN, SYDVKM. DNA of the CDR3: TGTGCCAGCAGTCATCCCTCTCGGACAGGGTGGAAAAACATTCAGTACTTC. Its translation: CASSHPSRTGWKNIQYF.

The CDR3 nucleotides are TGCGCCAGCAGCCAAGACCTTTGGCAGGGGGCGATGAACACTGAAGCTTTCTTT. Protein: CASSQDLWQGAMNTEAFF. The chain has TRBV4-3 and TRBJ1-1; 8 nucleotides agree with TRBD1. The CDR3 spans 18 residues. CDR1 is LGHNA, CDR2 YSLEER, per germline. Germline trimming cut 0 bases from V and 0 bases from J; bases unmatched to any gene: 9.

V and J are TRBV21-1 and TRBJ2-7; TRBD1 was called by the table and not checked on the DNA. TRBV21-1 is given as a pseudogene. The CDR3 runs 11 residues. CDR3 in DNA: TGTGCCAGCAAGGGGTTCTACGAGCAGTACTTC. Translation gives CASKGFYEQYF.

The V gene is TRBV10-1, the J gene TRBJ2-7; a weak D match, TRBD2 (6 bases). The CDR3 has 15 residues. Trimming stripped 2 bases from V and 5 bases from J, with 16 bases between. Per the germline V gene, CDR1 is WNHNN and CDR2 is SYGVQD (reference sequence). CDR3 amino acids: CASSEGGKRADEQYF. The DNA of the CDR3 is TGCGCCAGCAGTGAGGGGGGGAAAAGGGCGGACGAGCAGTACTTC.

The chain employs TRBV24-1 and TRBJ2-3, with D perhaps given as TRBD1 or TRBD2 (5 bases each). The germline gives CDR1 KGHDR, CDR2 SFDVKD. V lost 4 bases to trimming and J lost 6 bases, with 19 bases between them. The CDR3 extends over 16 amino acids. The CDR3, as DNA: TGTGCCACCAGTGACCCCAGCCGGGGCCCTGGGGATACGCAGTATTTT. It is translated as CATSDPSRGPGDTQYF.

The table lists this clonotype with a few counts. The V and J genes are TRBV4-3 and TRBJ2-3, with 9 bases fitting TRBD2. With V trimmed by 0 bases and J by 5 bases, 9 bases remained unmatched. The CDR3 runs 17 residues. Germline CDR1 and CDR2: LGHNA and YSLEER. The CDR3 bases are TGCGCCAGCAGCCAAGATCGAGCTAGCGGGATGGGAGATACGCAGTATTTT. Its translation is CASSQDRASGMGDTQYF.

This clonotype was recorded at least ten times. The V call is TRBV7-8, the J call TRBJ2-1; no clear D. CDR1 and CDR2 from the germline V gene are SGHVS and FQNEAQ. The CDR3 extends over 13 amino acids. Trimming removed 6 bases from V and 6 bases from J, with 12 bases in between. The CDR3: CASRRGGSNEQFF. The CDR3 DNA follows: TGTGCCAGCAGGCGAGGCGGATCCAATGAGCAGTTCTTC.

As to this clonotype: A junction end diverges from the germline sequence, so it may reflect a read error. The V call is TRBV30, the J call TRBJ2-5; 9 nucleotides line up with TRBD1. The CDR3 consists of 13 residues. Germline CDR1 and CDR2: GTSNPN and SVGIG (reference sequence). In DNA form, the CDR3 reads TGTGCCTGGAGGAACAGGGGGCAAGGGACCCAGTACTTC. Translated, it gives CAWRNRGQGTQYF.

For the CDR3, the DNA is TGTGCCAGCAGCTTATGGGGCGGCGGGGGGGCCAGGAATGAGCAGTACTTC. This translates into CASSLWGGGGARNEQYF. This rearrangement joins TRBV7-2 to TRBJ2-5, with TRBD2 matching 9 bases. This CDR3 is built from 17 residues. From germline, CDR1 is SGHTA and CDR2 FQGNSA. V shed 2 bases and J 11 bases; nucleotides not matched to a gene: 18.